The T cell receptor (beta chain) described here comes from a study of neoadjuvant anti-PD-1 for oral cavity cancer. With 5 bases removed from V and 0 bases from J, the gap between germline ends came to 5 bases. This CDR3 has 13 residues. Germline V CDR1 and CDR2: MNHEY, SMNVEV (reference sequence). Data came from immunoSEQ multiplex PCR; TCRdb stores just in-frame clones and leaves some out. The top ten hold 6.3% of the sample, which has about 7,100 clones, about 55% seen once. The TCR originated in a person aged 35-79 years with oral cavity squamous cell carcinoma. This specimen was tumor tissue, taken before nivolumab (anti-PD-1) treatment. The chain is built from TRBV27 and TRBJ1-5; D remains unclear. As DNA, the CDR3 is TGTGCCAGCAGTGGCAATAGCAATCAGCCCCAGCATTTT. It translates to CASSGNSNQPQHF.